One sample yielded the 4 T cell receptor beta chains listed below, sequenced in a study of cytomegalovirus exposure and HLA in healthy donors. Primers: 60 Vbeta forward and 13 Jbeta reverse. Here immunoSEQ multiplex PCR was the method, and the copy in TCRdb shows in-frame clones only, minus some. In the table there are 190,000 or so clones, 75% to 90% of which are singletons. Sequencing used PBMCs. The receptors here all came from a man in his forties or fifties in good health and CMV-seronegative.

The CDR3 region is CASSFRTGGPPNTEAFF. CDR3 bases: TGCGCCAGCAGCTTTAGGACAGGGGGTCCACCGAACACTGAAGCTTTCTTT. J is TRBJ1-1 and V is TRBV5-1, with 10 bases fitting TRBD1. V lost 2 bases, J lost 1 base, and 8 bases stayed unmatched. Per the germline V gene, CDR1 is SGHRS and CDR2 is YFSETQ. The CDR3 runs 17 residues.

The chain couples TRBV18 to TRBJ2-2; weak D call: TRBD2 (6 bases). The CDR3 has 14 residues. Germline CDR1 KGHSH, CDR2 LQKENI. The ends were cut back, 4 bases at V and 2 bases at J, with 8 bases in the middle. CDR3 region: CASSLGGNTGELFF. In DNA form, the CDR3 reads TGTGCCAGCTCACTGGGGGGAAACACCGGGGAGCTGTTTTTT.

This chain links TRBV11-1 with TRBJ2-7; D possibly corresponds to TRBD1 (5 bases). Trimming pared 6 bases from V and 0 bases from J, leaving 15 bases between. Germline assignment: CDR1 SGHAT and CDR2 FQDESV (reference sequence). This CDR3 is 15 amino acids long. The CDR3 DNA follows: TGTGCCAGCAGGTACGACAGCGTACCCTCCTACGAGCAGTACTTC. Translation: CASRYDSVPSYEQYF.

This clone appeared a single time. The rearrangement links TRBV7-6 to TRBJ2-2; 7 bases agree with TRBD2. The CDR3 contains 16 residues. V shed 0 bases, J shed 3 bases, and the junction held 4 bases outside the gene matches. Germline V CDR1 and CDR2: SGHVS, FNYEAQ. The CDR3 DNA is TGTGCCAGCAGCTTAGCGGGGCGGGAGCACACCGGGGAGCTGTTTTTT. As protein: CASSLAGREHTGELFF.